The rows below give T cell receptor beta chains drawn from one sample of a study of T cells in Graves' hyperthyroidism and ophthalmopathy. TCRdb re-called the multiplex PCR reads with MiXCR, one entry per CDR3 protein. The sample records about 560,000 distinct CDR3 sequences, 15% to 17% being singletons. Sequenced sample: blood. The receptor set was obtained from a woman between 25 and 40 years old with Graves' hyperthyroidism. Each CDR3 is given with its conserved first and last residue. The order of the fields is J gene, D gene, V gene, CDR3 protein. D genes are given only for firm matches.

TRBJ1-2 NA TRBV30 CAWSVVFGGGYTF
TRBJ1-1 NA TRBV27 CASSVLPPSSHTEAFF
TRBJ2-3 TRBD2 TRBV7-3 CASSFMISAGGADTQYF
TRBJ2-7 NA TRBV28 CASSLLLAFGYEQYF
TRBJ2-7 TRBD1 TRBV7-9 CASSLEPGQGIYEQYF
TRBJ2-3 NA TRBV11-1 CASSPHGGPSTDTQYF
TRBJ1-1 NA TRBV29-1 CSAQENTEAFF
TRBJ2-3 NA TRBV3-1 CASSHFRDTDTQYF
TRBJ1-2 TRBD1 TRBV6-1 CASSEAQERGLNYGYTF
TRBJ2-3 TRBD2 TRBV5-1 CASSQLAGMSGDTQYF
TRBJ2-7 NA TRBV4-1 CASSPSGRTGFVEQYF
TRBJ2-2 TRBD2 TRBV11-2 CASSLTSGGRDTGELFF
TRBJ2-3 NA TRBV7-2 CASSLVAGWGTDTQYF
TRBJ2-5 TRBD1 TRBV6-5 CASSYGDRGETQYF
TRBJ1-1 TRBD1 TRBV10-2 CASSGQGHTEAFF
TRBJ2-1 TRBD2 TRBV24-1 CATSATSGARNEQFF
TRBJ1-2 NA TRBV7-9 CASSEEREYGYTF
TRBJ2-7 TRBD2 TRBV27 CASSPGLAGLSYEQYF
TRBJ1-1 TRBD1 TRBV7-2 CASSLGDSRGTEAFF
TRBJ2-1 NA TRBV19 CASSMVSRANEQFF
TRBJ2-3 TRBD2 TRBV4-3 CAAGFAGEDTQYF
TRBJ2-7 NA TRBV27 CASSFADAYEQYF
TRBJ2-3 NA TRBV11-2 CASSLEAASTDTQYF
TRBJ1-2 TRBD1 TRBV7-3 CASSPGGGGYTF
TRBJ1-5 NA TRBV6-2/TRBV6-3 CASSYYNQPQHF
TRBJ2-7 TRBD2 TRBV27 CASSLELAGGFPYEQYF
TRBJ2-5 TRBD2 TRBV29-1 CSVARGTSGTQETQYF
TRBJ1-3 NA TRBV7-9 CASSLGVGTSDRISGNTIYF
TRBJ2-7 TRBD1 TRBV6-2/TRBV6-3 CASSSGQVIYEQYF
TRBJ2-1 NA TRBV18 CASSPLPGSVNEQFF
TRBJ2-1 NA TRBV30 CAWSVRGNEQFF
TRBJ2-2 TRBD1 TRBV29-1 CSVEGPQGDGELFF
TRBJ1-1 NA TRBV29-1 CSVVSYRVVTEAFF
TRBJ1-4 NA TRBV20-1 CSARVGEKLFF
TRBJ2-1 NA TRBV2 CASFGGYEQFF
TRBJ2-1 NA TRBV7-2 CASSLVRVSGSEQFF
TRBJ2-2 NA TRBV5-4 CASSLEMQVNTGELFF
TRBJ2-5 NA TRBV10-3 CAIKGGLRETQYF
TRBJ2-7 NA TRBV7-2 CASSLASGARYEQYF
TRBJ2-1 NA TRBV12-3/TRBV12-4 CASIAVGGYNEQFF
TRBJ1-5 NA TRBV19 CASSINTNQPQHF
TRBJ2-1 TRBD1 TRBV7-2 CASSLGGRDRDNGQFF
TRBJ2-7 TRBD2 TRBV27 CASSEAGAYEQYF
TRBJ2-7 NA TRBV20-1 CSARGLNYEQYF